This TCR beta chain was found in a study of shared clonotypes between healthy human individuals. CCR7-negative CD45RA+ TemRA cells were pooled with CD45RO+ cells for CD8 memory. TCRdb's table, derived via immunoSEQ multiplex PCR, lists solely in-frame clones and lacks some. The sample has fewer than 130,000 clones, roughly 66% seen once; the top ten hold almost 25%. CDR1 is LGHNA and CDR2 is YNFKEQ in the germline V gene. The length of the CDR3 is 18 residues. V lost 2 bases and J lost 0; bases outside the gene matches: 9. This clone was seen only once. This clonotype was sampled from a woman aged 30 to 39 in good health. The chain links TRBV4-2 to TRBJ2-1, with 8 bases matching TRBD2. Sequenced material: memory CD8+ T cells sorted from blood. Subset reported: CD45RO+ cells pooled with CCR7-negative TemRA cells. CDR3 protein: CASSQLGAAGDSYNEQFF. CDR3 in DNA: TGTGCCAGCAGCCAACTGGGCGCAGCGGGGGACTCCTACAATGAGCAGTTCTTC.